Sequencing of this T cell receptor beta chain was carried out in a study of T cells in localized non-small cell lung cancer. The study, taken as a whole, reports: An association was observed between higher blood T cell density and longer overall survival. Researchers found a median around 58 of the top 100 tumor clones in adjacent lung. Of the tissues analyzed, uninvolved adjacent lung showed maximal T cell clonality, greater than tumor.

V was pared by 4 bases and J by 1 base, with 7 bases of the junction left unmatched. Germline V gene lookup returns CDR1 SGHRS and CDR2 YFSETQ. The CDR3 sequence is 15 residues long. On this clone itself: Its antigen remains unknown.

Repertoires were generated with immunoSEQ multiplex PCR, while TCRdb's copy carries only in-frame clones and drops some. The data contain 25,000 to 30,000 clones, roughly 90% of them seen just once; the ten biggest clones take up about 3%. The V and J genes are TRBV5-1 and TRBJ1-1; 7 positions match TRBD1. Sequencing was performed on peripheral blood, taken before any cancer treatment. This clonotype was obtained from a woman between 18 and 55 years old with stage I lung adenocarcinoma. CDR3 residues: CASSAAGQTNTEAFF. The CDR3 DNA is TGCGCCAGCAGCGCAGCGGGACAGACGAACACTGAAGCTTTCTTT. The whole variable domain, filled in from reference TRBV5-1 and TRBJ1-1, reads KAGVTQTPRYLIKTRGQQVTLSCSPISGHRSVSWYQQTPGQGLQFLFEYFSETQRNKGNFPGRFSGRQFSNSRSEMNVSTLELGDSALYLCASSAAGQTNTEAFFGQGTRLTVV.